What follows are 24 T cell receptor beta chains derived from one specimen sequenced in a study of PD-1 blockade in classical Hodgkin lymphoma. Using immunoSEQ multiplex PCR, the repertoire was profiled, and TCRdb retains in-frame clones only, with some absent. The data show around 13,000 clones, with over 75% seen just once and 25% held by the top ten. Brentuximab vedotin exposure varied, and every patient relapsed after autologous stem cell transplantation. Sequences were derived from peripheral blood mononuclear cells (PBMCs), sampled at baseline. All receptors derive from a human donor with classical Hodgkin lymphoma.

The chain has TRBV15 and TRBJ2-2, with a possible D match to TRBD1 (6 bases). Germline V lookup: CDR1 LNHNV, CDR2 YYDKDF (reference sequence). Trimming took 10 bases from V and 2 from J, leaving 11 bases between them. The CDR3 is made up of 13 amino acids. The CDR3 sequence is CAILQGNTGELFF. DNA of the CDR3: TGTGCCATTTTACAGGGAAACACCGGGGAGCTGTTTTTT. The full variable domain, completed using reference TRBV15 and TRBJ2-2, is DAMVIQNPRYQVTQFGKPVTLSCSQTLNHNVMYWYQQKSSQAPKLLFHYYDKDFNNEADTPDNFQSRRPNTSFCFLDIRSPGLGDTAMYLCAILQGNTGELFFGEGSRLTVL.

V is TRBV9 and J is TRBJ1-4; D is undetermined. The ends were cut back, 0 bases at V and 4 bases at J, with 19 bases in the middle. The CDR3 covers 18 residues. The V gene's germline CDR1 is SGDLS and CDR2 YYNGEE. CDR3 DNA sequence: TGTGCCAGCAGCGTAGCCTTTAGTGGTGGTGGGCTTAATGAAAAACTGTTTTTT. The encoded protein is CASSVAFSGGGLNEKLFF.

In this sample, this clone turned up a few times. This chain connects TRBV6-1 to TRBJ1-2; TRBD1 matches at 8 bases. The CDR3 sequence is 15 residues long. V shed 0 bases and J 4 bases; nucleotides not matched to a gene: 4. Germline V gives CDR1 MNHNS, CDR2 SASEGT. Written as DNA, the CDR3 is TGTGCCAGCAGTGAAGCAGGCACAGGGGGCTATGGCTACACCTTC. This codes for CASSEAGTGGYGYTF.

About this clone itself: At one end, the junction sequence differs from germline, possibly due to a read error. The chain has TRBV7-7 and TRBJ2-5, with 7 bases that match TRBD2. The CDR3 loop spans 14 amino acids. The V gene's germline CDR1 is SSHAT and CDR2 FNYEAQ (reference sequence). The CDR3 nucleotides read TGTGCTAGCAGCTTCGGCGGGAGCCAAGAGACCCAGTACTTC. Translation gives CASSFGGSQETQYF.

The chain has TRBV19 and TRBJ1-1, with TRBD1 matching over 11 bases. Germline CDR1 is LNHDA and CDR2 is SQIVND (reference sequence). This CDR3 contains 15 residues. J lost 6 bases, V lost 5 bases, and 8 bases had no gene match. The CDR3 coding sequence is TGTGCCAGTAGTCCCCGGACAGGGGGCGGACCTGAAGCTTTCTTT. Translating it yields CASSPRTGGGPEAFF.

CDR3: CASSDSGQRLSGANVLTF. CDR3 sequence (DNA): TGTGCCAGCAGTGACAGCGGGCAACGACTATCGGGGGCCAACGTCCTGACTTTC. J is TRBJ2-6 and V is TRBV25-1; TRBD2 might be the D (6 bases). The V end was cut by 3 bases, the J end by 4 bases, with 19 bases between. The CDR3 is 18 residues long. CDR1 MGHDK and CDR2 SYGVNS come from the germline V gene.

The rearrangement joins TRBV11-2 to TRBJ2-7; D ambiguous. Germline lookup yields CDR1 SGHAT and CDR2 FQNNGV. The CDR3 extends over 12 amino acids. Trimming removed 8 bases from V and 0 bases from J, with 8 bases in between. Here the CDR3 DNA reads TGTGCCAGCGCGTCCGGCTCCTACGAGCAGTACTTC. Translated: CASASGSYEQYF.

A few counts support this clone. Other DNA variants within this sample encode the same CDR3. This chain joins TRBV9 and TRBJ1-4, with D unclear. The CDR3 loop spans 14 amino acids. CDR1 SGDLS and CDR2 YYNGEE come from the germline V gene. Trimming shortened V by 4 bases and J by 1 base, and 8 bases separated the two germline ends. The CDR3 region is CASSPSGTNEKLFF. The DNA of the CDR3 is TGTGCCAGCAGCCCCAGCGGAACTAATGAAAAACTGTTTTTT. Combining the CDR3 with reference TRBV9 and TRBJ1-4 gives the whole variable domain DSGVTQTPKHLITATGQRVTLRCSPRSGDLSVYWYQQSLDQGLQFLIQYYNGEERAKGNILERFSAQQFPDLHSELNLSSLELGDSALYFCASSPSGTNEKLFFGSGTQLSVL.

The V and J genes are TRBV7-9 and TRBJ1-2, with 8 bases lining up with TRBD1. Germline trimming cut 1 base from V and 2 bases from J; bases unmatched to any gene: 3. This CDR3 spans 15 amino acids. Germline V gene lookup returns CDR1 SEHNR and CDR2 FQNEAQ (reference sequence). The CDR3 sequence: CASSLGAGGNYGYTF. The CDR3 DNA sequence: TGTGCCAGCAGCTTAGGGGCAGGGGGCAACTATGGCTACACCTTC. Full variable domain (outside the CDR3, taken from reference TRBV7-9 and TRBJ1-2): DTGVSQNPRHKITKRGQNVTFRCDPISEHNRLYWYRQTLGQGPEFLTYFQNEAQLEKSRLLSDRFSAERPKGSFSTLEIQRTEQGDSAMYLCASSLGAGGNYGYTFGSGTRLTVV.

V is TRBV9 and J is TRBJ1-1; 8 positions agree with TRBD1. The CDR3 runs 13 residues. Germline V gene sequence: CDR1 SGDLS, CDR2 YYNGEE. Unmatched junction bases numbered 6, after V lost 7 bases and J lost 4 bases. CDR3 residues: CASCRGRCTEAFF. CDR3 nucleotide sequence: TGTGCCAGCTGCAGGGGGCGGTGCACTGAAGCTTTCTTT.

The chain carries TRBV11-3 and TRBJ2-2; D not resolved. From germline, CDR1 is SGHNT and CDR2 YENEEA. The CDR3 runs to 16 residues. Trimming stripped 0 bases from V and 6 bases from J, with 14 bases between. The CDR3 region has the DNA TGTGCCAGCAGCTTAGATCAGCTAACTTGTTCCGGGGAGCTGTTTTTT. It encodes CASSLDQLTCSGELFF.

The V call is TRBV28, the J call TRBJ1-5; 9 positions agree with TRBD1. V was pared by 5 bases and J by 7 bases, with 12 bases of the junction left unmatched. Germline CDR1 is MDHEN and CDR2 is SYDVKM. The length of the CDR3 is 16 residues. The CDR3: CASSPQNRGPWQPQHF. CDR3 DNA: TGTGCCAGCAGTCCCCAAAACAGGGGGCCGTGGCAGCCCCAGCATTTT.

CDR3 sequence (DNA): TGTGCCAGCAGTTACTGGGACAATAATTCACCCCTCCACTTT. As protein: CASSYWDNNSPLHF. The V and J genes are TRBV6-5 and TRBJ1-6, with D perhaps TRBD1 (6 bases). Trimming stripped 1 base from V and 5 bases from J, with 6 bases between. The length of the CDR3 is 14 residues. CDR1 MNHEY and CDR2 SVGAGI come from the germline V gene.

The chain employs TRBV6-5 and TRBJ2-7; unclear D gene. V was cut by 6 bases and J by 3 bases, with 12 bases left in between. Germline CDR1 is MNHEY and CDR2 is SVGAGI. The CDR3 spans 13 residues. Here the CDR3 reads CASSMTKGYEQYV. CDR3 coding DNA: TGTGCCAGCAGCATGACGAAGGGCTACGAGCAGTACGTC.

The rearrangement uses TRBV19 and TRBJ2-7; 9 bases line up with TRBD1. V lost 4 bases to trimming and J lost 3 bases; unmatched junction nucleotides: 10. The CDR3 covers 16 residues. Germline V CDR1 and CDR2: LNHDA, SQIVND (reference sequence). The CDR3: CASSKHPGQGYYEQYF. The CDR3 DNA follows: TGTGCCAGTAGTAAACATCCGGGACAGGGTTACTACGAGCAGTACTTC.

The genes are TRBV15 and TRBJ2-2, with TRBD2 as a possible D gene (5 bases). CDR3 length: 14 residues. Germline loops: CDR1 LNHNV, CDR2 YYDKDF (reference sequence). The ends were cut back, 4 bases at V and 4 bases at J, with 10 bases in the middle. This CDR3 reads CATSNSRVTGELFF. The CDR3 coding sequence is TGTGCCACCAGCAACTCGAGGGTCACCGGGGAGCTGTTTTTT.

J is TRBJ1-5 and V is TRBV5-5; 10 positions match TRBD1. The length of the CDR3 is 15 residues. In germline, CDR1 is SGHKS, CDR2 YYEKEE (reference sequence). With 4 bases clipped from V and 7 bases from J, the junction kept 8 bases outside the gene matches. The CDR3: CASSMETGGWQPQHF. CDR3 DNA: TGTGCCAGCAGCATGGAGACAGGGGGCTGGCAGCCCCAGCATTTT.

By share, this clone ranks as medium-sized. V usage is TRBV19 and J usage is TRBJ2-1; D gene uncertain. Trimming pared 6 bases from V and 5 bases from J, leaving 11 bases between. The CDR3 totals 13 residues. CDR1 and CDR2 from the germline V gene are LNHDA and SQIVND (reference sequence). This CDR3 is CASRAITNNEQFF. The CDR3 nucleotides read TGTGCCAGTAGAGCTATCACCAACAATGAGCAGTTCTTC.

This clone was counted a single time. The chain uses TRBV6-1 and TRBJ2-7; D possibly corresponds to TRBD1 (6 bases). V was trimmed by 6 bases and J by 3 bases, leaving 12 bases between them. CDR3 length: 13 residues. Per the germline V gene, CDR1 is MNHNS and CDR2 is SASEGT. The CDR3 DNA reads TGTGCCAGCAGGTGGGGGCAAAACTACGAGCAGTACTTC. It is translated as CASRWGQNYEQYF.

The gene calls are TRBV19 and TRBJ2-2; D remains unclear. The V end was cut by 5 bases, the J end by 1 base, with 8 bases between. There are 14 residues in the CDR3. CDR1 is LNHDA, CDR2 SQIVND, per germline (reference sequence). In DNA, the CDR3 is TGTGCCAGTAGTTCCATCGGGAACACCGGGGAGCTGTTTTTT. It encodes CASSSIGNTGELFF.

The CDR3 loop is CASRKPGQTFYGYTF. The DNA of the CDR3 is TGCGCCAGCAGGAAACCGGGACAGACCTTCTATGGCTACACCTTC. This chain links TRBV5-1 with TRBJ1-2, with 7 bases aligning to TRBD1. CDR1 is SGHRS and CDR2 is YFSETQ in the germline V gene. Losses at the gene ends were 5 bases for V and 4 bases for J; bases not matched to a gene: 11. CDR3 length equals 15 residues.

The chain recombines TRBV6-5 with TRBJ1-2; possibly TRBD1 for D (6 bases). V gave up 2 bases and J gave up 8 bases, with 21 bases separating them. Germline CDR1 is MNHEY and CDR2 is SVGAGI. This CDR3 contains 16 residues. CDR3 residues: CASSYDHLGQIRGYTF. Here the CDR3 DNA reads TGTGCCAGCAGTTACGACCACTTAGGACAGATCCGGGGCTACACCTTC.

CDR3 sequence reads: CASSLGGDTIYF. CDR3 sequence (DNA): TGTGCCAGCAGTTTAGGGGGAGACACCATATATTTT. J is TRBJ1-3 and V is TRBV28, with a weak D call TRBD1 (5 bases). The CDR3 covers 12 residues. CDR1 is MDHEN and CDR2 is SYDVKM in the germline V gene. V lost 2 bases, J lost 8 bases, and 7 bases lay in between. Complete variable domain (other parts from reference TRBV28 and TRBJ1-3): DVKVTQSSRYLVKRTGEKVFLECVQDMDHENMFWYRQDPGLGLRLIYFSYDVKMKEKGDIPEGYSVSREKKERFSLILESASTNQTSMYLCASSLGGDTIYFGEGSWLTVV.

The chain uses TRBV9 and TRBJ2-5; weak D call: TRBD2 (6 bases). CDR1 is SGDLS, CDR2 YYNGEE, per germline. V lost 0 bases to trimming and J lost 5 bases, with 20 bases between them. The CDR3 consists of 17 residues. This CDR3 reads CASSVEFGGGLRETQYF. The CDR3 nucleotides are TGTGCCAGCAGCGTAGAGTTTGGTGGAGGGCTGCGGGAGACCCAGTACTTC. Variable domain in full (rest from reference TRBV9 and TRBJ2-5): DSGVTQTPKHLITATGQRVTLRCSPRSGDLSVYWYQQSLDQGLQFLIQYYNGEERAKGNILERFSAQQFPDLHSELNLSSLELGDSALYFCASSVEFGGGLRETQYFGPGTRLLVL.